This T cell receptor beta chain derives from a study of blood T cell repertoires in COVID-19 (dated by TCRdb to 2020 to 2021). About the investigation overall: Collaborator samples came from the United States, Italy and Spain and covered acute and convalescent phases of COVID-19. The material from the prospective study consisted of cDNA or gDNA derived from T cells, B-cell-depleted T cells, or PBMCs. The dataset comprised deeply sampled blood TCRbeta repertoires from subjects exposed to, actively infected with, or recovered from COVID-19. The repertoires were made available in a free public database intended to serve as a resource for research on the immune response to SARS-CoV-2. Samples were obtained from the ongoing ImmuneRACE study (first 160 participants) and from 1,254 subjects provided by 6 global collaborators. Sample metadata almost always included a de-identified subject ID, COVID-19 status, age in years and sex. Where available, HLA class I and class II types were obtained from metadata supplied by the sample provider rather than from assay-based typing. What the work shows at the level of the full study, not this receptor alone: The amount of clinical and demographic metadata varied by source and participant and was provided uncurated.

This clone came up a few times. Its antigen is not yet known. The input lacks base qualities; no much larger clone sits a single base away. Trimming accounts for 9 bases at V and 9 bases at J, while the number of junction bases matched to no gene is 10. The germline V gene yields MNHEY for CDR1 and SVGAGI for CDR2. The CDR3 numbers 13 residues from cysteine through phenylalanine. Of the read, only the CDR3 DNA is kept; its 39 bases are in frame from base 1. Collaborating institutions collected whole blood in K2EDTA tubes following their own protocols. For TCRbeta analysis, collaborator samples were shipped as frozen whole blood, as isolated PBMCs, or as DNA extracted from either sample type. TCRbeta CDR3 regions were amplified from genomic DNA using the immunoSEQ Assay, a bias-controlled multiplex PCR. As for the original processing: Nucleated cell counts per sample were estimated from amplification of reference gene primers within the assay. To quantify the absolute abundance of each unique TCRbeta CDR3 rearrangement, sequence reads were collapsed and filtered. For each sample, productive Simpson clonality was calculated as the square root of Simpson's diversity index across productive rearrangements. The clones in this table, taken by TCRdb from immuneACCESS, are in-frame only. Not every clone is retained; where verified, under half of the shortfall comes from an unresolved V gene, and the cause of the rest is unknown. V and J calls and clone size are copied from that table; D and trimming were computed from the DNA. Recorded for this sample are about 200,000 clones; around four fifths of them occurred a single time. The ten largest make up 8.2% of the sample.

The receptor was derived from a woman in her forties or fifties with acute or convalescent COVID-19. Here the chain combines TRBV6-5 and TRBJ2-1, and 8 junctional nucleotides match TRBD1. Material: peripheral blood. The CDR3 in this case is CASRQGTFGEQFF. The sequenced DNA is TGTGCCAGTCGACAGGGGACCTTCGGTGAGCAGTTCTTC.